What follows describes a single TCR beta chain. Sequencing used immunoSEQ multiplex PCR; TCRdb keeps in-frame clones, though not all of them. The data contain 1,100,000 or so clones, roughly 74% of them singletons. The source of the sample is a study of shared clonotypes between healthy human individuals. Material: memory CD4+ T cells from PBMCs. Described subset: CD45RA-negative fraction. The receptor's source is a man younger than 35 in good health. Some clones in this sample may be carry-over from other donors' samples.

CDR3: CASSSLAGVNEQFF. The CDR3 region has the DNA TGTGCCAGTAGCTCGCTAGCGGGAGTAAATGAGCAGTTCTTC. The rearrangement links TRBV19 to TRBJ2-1; 10 bases align to TRBD2. The CDR3 is 14 amino acids. The V gene's germline CDR1 is LNHDA and CDR2 SQIVND (reference sequence). Germline trimming cut 6 bases from V and 7 bases from J; bases unmatched to any gene: 6.